One T cell receptor beta chain is described in this entry. Recovered status applied to Cohort 3 donors who had two consecutive negative PCRs. It also applied to those with clearance or with symptom resolution. The CDR3 has 15 residues. From germline, CDR1 is SQVTM and CDR2 ANQGSEA. Trimming removed 7 bases from V and 12 bases from J; junction bases left unmatched: 16. Measured with immunoSEQ multiplex PCR; TCRdb has only the in-frame clones, and not every one. The sample gives 250,000 to 350,000 clones, about 87% of which show up once; roughly 5.3% is in the top ten. The data stem from a study of blood T cell repertoires in COVID-19. Study overall: Collection of acute and convalescent COVID-19 samples took place in the United States, Italy and Spain.

This receptor was obtained from a woman in her 30s who had recovered from COVID-19. This chain uses TRBV29-1 with TRBJ1-6; 9 bases line up with TRBD1. The material sequenced was PBMCs or T cells enriched from blood (not recorded which). The CDR3 region is CSGLIKQGADLPLHF. In DNA form, the CDR3 reads TGCAGCGGGCTAATAAAACAGGGGGCGGACCTACCCCTCCACTTT.